The sequence of this T cell receptor beta chain was determined in a study of OX40 agonist ivuxolimab in advanced cancers. Study information: Ivuxolimab, an agonistic anti-OX40 (CD134) antibody, was given to patients.

Here immunoSEQ multiplex PCR was the method, and the copy in TCRdb shows in-frame clones only, minus some. Counted here are approximately 90,000 clones, less than 95% occurring once; the ten biggest clones make up around 1.6%. Germline loops: CDR1 SGHDN, CDR2 FVKESK. Trimming removed 3 bases from V and 11 bases from J, with 22 bases in between. The CDR3 spans 15 residues. V and J are TRBV14 and TRBJ1-1, with TRBD1 as a possible D gene (5 bases). The receptor was isolated from an adult with an advanced solid tumor such as melanoma, head and neck, liver or kidney cancer. The material sequenced was CD4+ or CD8+ T cells sorted from blood, taken in a trial of the OX40 agonist ivuxolimab. This chain's CDR3 is CASSHPGAGGFSAFF. CDR3 nucleotides: TGTGCCAGCAGCCACCCTGGGGCGGGCGGATTTTCGGCTTTCTTT.